Only a few counts were recorded for the clone carrying this T cell receptor beta chain. The data originate from a study of T cells in Graves' hyperthyroidism and ophthalmopathy. Trimming took off 2 bases at V and 5 bases at J, with 12 bases between the two ends. The CDR3 has 14 amino acids. Germline V gene data show CDR1 as SQVTM and CDR2 as ANQGSEA. What was amplified from RNA transcripts were TCR beta CDR3 regions. TCR CDR3 underwent first-round RT-PCR with the HTBI primer set. Each CDR3 protein gets one entry after TCRdb re-called the multiplex PCR reads with MiXCR. The table has roughly 720,000 distinct CDR3 sequences, around 15% seen once.

This clonotype originated in a man between 50 and 59 years old with Graves' hyperthyroidism. The chain joins TRBV29-1 to TRBJ2-2, with D perhaps TRBD1 (6 bases). Sequencing was carried out using blood. The CDR3 DNA sequence: TGCAGCGTTGAAACGGGGACAATAACCGGGGAGCTGTTTTTT. This sequence encodes CSVETGTITGELFF.